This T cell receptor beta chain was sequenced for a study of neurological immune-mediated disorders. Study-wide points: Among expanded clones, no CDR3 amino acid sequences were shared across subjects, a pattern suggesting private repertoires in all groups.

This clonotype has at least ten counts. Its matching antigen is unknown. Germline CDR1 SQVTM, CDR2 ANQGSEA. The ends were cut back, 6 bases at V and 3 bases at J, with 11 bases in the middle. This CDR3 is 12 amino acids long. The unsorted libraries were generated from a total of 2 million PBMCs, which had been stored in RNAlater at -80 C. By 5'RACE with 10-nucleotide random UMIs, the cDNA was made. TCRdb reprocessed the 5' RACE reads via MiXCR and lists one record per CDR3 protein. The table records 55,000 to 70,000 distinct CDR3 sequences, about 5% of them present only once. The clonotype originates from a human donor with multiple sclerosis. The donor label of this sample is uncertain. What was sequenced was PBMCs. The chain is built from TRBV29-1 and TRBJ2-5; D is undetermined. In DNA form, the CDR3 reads TGCAGCGTACGCTTACCAGAAGAGACCCAGTACTTC. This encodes CSVRLPEETQYF.